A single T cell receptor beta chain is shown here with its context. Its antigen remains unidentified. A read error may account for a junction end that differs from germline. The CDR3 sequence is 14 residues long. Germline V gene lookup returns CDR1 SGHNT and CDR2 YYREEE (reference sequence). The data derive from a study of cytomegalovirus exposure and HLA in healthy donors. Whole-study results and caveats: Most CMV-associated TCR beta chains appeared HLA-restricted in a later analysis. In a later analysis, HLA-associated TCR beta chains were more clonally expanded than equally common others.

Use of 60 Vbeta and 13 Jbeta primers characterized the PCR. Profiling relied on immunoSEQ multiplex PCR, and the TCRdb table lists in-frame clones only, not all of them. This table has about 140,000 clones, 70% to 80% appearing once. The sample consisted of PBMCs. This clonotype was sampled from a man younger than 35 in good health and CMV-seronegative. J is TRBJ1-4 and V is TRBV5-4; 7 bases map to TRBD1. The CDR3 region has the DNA TGTGCCAGCAGCTCTTACGGGACAGATGAAAGACTGTTTTTT. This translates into CASSSYGTDERLFF.